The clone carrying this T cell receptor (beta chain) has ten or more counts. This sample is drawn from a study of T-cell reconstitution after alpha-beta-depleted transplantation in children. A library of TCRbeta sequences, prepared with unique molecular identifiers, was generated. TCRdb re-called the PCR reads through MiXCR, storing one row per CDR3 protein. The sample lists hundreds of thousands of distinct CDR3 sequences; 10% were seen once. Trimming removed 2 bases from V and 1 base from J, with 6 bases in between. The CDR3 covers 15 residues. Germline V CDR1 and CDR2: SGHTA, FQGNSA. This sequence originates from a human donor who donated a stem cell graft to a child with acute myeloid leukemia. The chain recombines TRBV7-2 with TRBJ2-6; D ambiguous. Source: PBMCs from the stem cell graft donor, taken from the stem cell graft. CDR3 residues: CASSLTRSGANVLTF. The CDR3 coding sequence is TGTGCCAGCAGCTTAACGCGGTCTGGGGCCAACGTCCTGACTTTC.